This TCR beta chain comes out of a study of T cell responses to AZD1222 COVID-19 vaccine. Findings and limits, study-wide: Repertoire sampling happened only post peak T cell response. Vaccination with two AZD1222 doses was followed by a rise in Spike-specific TCR breadth and depth. The donor cohort was predominantly white British with a female majority, and clonal diversity may have been underestimated.

Notes on this clone: Antigen specificity is unknown.

Trimming cost V 3 bases and J 4 bases, with 8 bases left between them. The CDR3 is 13 residues long. Germline CDR1 and CDR2: LNHDA and SQIVND (reference sequence). The protocol was immunoSEQ multiplex PCR, while the TCRdb copy is restricted to in-frame clones and leaves out a portion. The data contain approximately 70,000 clones, 80% to 90% of them singletons. The rearrangement links TRBV19 to TRBJ2-3; D may correspond to TRBD1 or TRBD2 (5 bases each). This material consisted of peripheral blood, taken on day 0 of AZD1222 vaccination. The origin of this receptor is an adult in good health. DNA for the CDR3: TGTGCCAGTAGTATTCAGGGAGCAGATACGCAGTATTTT. This gives the protein CASSIQGADTQYF.